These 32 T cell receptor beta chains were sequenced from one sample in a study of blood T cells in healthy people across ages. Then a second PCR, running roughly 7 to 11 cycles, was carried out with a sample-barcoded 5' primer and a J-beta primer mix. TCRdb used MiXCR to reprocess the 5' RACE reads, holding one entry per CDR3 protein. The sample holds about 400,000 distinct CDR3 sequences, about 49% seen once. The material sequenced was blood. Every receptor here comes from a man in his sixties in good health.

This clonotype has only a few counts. In DNA, the CDR3 is TGCGCCAGCAGCCAAGCGGCTAGCGGGAGTCGGAGTGAGCAGTACTTC. It is translated as CASSQAASGSRSEQYF. The genes are TRBV4-3 and TRBJ2-7; 10 nucleotides agree with TRBD2. V lost 1 base, J lost 7 bases, and 10 bases stayed unmatched. The CDR3 has 16 amino acids. Germline CDR1 LGHNA, CDR2 YSLEER.

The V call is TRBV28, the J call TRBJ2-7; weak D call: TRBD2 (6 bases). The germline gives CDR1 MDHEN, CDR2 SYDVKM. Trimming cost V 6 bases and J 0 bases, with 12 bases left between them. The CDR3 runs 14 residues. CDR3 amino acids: CASSSGGVSYEQYF. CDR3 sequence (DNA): TGTGCCAGCAGCTCCGGCGGGGTCTCCTACGAGCAGTACTTC.

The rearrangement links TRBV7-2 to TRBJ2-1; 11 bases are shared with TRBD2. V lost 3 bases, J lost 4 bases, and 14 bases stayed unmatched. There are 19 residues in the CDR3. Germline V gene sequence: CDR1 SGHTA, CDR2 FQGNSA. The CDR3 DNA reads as TGTGCCAGCAGCTTCCGCGGCGGGGCTAGCGGGAGGCGATACAATGAGCAGTTCTTC. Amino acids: CASSFRGGASGRRYNEQFF.

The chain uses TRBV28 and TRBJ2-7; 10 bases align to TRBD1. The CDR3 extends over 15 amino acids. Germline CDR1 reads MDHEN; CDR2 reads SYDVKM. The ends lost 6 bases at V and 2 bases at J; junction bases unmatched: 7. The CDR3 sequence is CASSDSGTGAYEQYF. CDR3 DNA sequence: TGTGCCAGCAGCGACTCCGGGACAGGGGCCTACGAGCAGTACTTC.

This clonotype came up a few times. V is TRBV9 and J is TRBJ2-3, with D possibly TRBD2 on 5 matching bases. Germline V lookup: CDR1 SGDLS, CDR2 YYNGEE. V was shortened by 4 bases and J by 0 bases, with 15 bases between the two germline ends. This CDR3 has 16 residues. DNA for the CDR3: TGTGCCAGCAGCTCCCATGCCAGCGGTAGCACAGATACGCAGTATTTT. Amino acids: CASSSHASGSTDTQYF.

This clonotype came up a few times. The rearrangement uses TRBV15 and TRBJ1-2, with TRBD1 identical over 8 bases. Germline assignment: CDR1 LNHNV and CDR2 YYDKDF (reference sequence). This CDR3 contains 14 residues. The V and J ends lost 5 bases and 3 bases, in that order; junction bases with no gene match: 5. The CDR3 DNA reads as TGTGCCACCAGCGGAGGACAGGGACACTATGGCTACACCTTC. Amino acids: CATSGGQGHYGYTF.

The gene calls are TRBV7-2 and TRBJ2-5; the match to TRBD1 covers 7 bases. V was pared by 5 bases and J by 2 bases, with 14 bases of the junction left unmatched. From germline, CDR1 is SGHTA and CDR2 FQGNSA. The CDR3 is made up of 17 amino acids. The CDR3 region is CASSDNRTGDWQETQYF. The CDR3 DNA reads TGTGCCAGCAGCGACAACAGGACAGGAGATTGGCAAGAGACCCAGTACTTC. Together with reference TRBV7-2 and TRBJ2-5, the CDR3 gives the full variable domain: GAGVSQSPSNKVTEKGKDVELRCDPISGHTALYWYRQSLGQGLEFLIYFQGNSAPDKSGLPSDRFSAERTGGSVSTLTIQRTQQEDSAVYLCASSDNRTGDWQETQYFGPGTRLLVL.

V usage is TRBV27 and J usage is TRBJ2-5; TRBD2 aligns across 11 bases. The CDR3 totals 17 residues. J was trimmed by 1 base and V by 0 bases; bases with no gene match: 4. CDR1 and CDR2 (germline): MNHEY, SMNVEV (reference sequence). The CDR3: CASSLSRGTSGQETQYF. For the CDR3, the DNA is TGTGCCAGCAGTTTATCGCGGGGGACTAGCGGCCAAGAGACCCAGTACTTC.

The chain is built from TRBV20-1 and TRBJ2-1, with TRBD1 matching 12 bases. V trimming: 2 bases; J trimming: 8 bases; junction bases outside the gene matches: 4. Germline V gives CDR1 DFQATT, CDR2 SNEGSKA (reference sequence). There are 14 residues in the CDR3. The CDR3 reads CSARRDRGLDEQFF. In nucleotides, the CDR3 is TGCAGTGCTAGACGGGACAGGGGGCTGGATGAGCAGTTCTTC.

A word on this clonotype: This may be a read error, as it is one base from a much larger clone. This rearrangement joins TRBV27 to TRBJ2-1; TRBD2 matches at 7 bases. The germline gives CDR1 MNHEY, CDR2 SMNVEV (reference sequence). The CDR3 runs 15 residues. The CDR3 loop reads CASSTGTNSCNEQFF. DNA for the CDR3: TGTGCCAGCAGCACCGGGACTAACTCCTGCAATGAGCAGTTCTTC.

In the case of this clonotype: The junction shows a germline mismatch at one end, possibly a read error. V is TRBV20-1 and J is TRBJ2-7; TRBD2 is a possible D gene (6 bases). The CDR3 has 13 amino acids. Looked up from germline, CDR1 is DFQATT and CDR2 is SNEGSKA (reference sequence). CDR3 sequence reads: CSAVGSQSCEQYF. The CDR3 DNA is TGCAGTGCTGTCGGGAGCCAGTCCTGCGAGCAGTACTTC.

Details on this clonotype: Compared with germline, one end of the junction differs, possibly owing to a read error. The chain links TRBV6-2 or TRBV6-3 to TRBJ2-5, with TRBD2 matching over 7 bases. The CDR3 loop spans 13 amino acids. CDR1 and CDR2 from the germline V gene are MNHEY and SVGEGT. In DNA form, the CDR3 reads TGTGCTAGCAGCCAAATCGGGAGGGAGACCCAGTACTTC. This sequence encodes CASSQIGRETQYF.

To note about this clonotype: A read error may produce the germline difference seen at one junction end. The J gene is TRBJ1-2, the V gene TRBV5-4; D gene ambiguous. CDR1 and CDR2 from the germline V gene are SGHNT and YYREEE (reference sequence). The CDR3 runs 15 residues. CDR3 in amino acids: CASSLAGVQDYDYTF. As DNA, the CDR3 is TGTGCCAGCAGCTTGGCGGGAGTTCAGGACTATGACTACACCTTC.

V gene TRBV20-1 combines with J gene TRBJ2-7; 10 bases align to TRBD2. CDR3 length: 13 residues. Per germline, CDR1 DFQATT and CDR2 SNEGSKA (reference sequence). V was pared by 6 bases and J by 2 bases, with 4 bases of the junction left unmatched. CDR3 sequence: CSATGLAAYEQYF. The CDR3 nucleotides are TGCAGTGCGACAGGACTAGCGGCCTACGAGCAGTACTTC.

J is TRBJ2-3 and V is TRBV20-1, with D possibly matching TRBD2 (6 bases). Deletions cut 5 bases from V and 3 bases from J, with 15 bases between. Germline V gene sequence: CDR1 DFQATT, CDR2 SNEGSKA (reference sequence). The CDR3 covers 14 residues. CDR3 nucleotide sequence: TGCAGTGCTCATCAGGGTGGGAGGACAGATACGCAGTATTTT. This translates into CSAHQGGRTDTQYF.

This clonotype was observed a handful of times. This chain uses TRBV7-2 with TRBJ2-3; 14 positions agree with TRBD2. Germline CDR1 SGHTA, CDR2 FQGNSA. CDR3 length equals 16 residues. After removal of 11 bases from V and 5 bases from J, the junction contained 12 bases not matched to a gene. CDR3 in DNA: TGTGCCGCAGGCCACGGACTAGCGGGAGGTGGAGATACGCAGTATTTT. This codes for CAAGHGLAGGGDTQYF. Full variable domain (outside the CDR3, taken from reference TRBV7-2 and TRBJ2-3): GAGVSQSPSNKVTEKGKDVELRCDPISGHTALYWYRQSLGQGLEFLIYFQGNSAPDKSGLPSDRFSAERTGGSVSTLTIQRTQQEDSAVYLCAAGHGLAGGGDTQYFGPGTRLTVL.

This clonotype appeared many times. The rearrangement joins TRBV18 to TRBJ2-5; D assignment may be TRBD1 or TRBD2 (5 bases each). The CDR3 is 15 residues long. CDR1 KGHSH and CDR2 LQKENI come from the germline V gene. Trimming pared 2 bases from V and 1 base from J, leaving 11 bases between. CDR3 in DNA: TGTGCCAGCTCACCAGAGGCCGGGGCCCAAGAGACCCAGTACTTC. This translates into CASSPEAGAQETQYF.

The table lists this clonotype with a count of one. CDR3 loop: CASSSQSPYEQYF. DNA for the CDR3: TGTGCCAGCAGTTCTCAGAGCCCCTACGAGCAGTACTTC. The chain is built from TRBV28 and TRBJ2-7; D unresolved. The CDR3 is 13 amino acids. Looked up from germline, CDR1 is MDHEN and CDR2 is SYDVKM. Deletions cut 4 bases from V and 2 bases from J, with 9 bases between.

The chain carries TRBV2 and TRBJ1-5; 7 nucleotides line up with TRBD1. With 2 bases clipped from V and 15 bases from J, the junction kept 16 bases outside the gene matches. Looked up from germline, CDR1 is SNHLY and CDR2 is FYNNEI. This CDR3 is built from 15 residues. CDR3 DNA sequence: TGTGCCAGCAGTGAAAGAACAGGGGCCCTTGGAGAATGGCATTTT. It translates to CASSERTGALGEWHF.

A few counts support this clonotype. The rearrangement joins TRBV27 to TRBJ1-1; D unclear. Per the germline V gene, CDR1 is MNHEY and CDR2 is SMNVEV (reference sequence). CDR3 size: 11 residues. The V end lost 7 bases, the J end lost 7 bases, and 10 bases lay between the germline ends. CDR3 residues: CASIQASEAFF. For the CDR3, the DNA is TGTGCCAGCATCCAGGCTAGTGAAGCTTTCTTT.

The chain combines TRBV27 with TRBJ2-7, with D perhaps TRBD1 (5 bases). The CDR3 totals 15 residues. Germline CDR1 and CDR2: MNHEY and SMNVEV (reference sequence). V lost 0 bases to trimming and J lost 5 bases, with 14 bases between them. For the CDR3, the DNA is TGTGCCAGCAGTTTATCTGGGGCCGTGACCCACGAGCAGTACTTC. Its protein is CASSLSGAVTHEQYF.

CDR3 coding DNA: TGCAGTGCTATTACAGTAGGAGCTGAAGCTTTCTTT. This sequence encodes CSAITVGAEAFF. The J gene is TRBJ1-1, the V gene TRBV20-1; the D is unclear. V lost 4 bases to trimming and J lost 6 bases, with 12 bases between them. The CDR3 is 12 residues long. Germline V gene lookup returns CDR1 DFQATT and CDR2 SNEGSKA (reference sequence).

The CDR3: CASSYWTSGRVRTGELFF. As DNA, the CDR3 is TGTGCCAGCAGCTACTGGACTAGCGGGAGAGTTCGAACCGGGGAGCTGTTTTTT. The rearrangement joins TRBV12-3 or TRBV12-4 to TRBJ2-2, with 13 bases identical to TRBD2. Unmatched junction bases numbered 12, after V lost 6 bases and J lost 5 bases. This CDR3 region has 18 residues.

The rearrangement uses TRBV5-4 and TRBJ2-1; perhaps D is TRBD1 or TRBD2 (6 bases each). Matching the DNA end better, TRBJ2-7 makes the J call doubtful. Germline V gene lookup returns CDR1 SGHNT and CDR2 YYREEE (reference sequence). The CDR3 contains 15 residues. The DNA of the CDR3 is TGTGCCAGCAGCTTGGAGGGGGGCATCTACAATGAGCAGTACTTC. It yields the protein CASSLEGGIYNEQYF.

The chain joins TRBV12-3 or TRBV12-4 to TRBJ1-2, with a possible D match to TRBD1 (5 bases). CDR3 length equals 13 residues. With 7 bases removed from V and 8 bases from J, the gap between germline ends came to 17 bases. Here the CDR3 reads CASTPRGRYGYTF. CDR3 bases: TGTGCCAGCACCCCACGGGGGAGGTACGGCTACACCTTC.

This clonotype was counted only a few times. The DNA for the CDR3 is TGTGCCAGCAGTTCGAACATCTATGGCTACACCTTC. It codes for CASSSNIYGYTF. The chain combines TRBV12-3 or TRBV12-4 with TRBJ1-2, with no clear D. V gave up 4 bases and J gave up 4 bases, with 7 bases separating them. The CDR3 runs to 12 residues.

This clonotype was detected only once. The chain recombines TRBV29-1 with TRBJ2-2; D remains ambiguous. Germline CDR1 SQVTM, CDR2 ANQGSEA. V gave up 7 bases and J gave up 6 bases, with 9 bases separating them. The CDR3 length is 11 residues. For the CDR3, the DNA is TGCAGCGCCCACGGGCCCGGGGAGCTGTTTTTT. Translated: CSAHGPGELFF.

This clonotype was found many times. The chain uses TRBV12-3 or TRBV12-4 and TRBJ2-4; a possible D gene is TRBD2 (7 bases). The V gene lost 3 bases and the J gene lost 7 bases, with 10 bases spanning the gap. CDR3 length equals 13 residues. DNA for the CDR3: TGTGCCAGCAGTTTGAGGGGGGGGAACATTCAGTACTTC. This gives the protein CASSLRGGNIQYF.

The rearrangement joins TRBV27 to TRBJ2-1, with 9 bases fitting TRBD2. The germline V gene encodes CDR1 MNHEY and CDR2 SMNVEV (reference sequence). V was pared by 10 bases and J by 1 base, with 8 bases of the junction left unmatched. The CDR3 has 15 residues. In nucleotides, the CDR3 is TGTGCCATCCGTTCCCTAGCGGGATCCTACAATGAGCAGTTCTTC. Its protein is CAIRSLAGSYNEQFF.

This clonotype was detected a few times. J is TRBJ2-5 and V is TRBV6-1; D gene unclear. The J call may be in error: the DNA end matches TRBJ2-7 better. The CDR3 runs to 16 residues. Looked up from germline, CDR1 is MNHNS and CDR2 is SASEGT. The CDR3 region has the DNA TGTGCCAGCAGTACTCAAGCATCCGGGCCCCAGTCCGAGCAGTACTTC. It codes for CASSTQASGPQSEQYF.

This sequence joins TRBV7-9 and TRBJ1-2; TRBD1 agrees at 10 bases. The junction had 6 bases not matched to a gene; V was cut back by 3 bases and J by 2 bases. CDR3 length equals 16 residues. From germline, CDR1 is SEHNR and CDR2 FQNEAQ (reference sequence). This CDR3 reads CASSFSGTGVNYGYTF. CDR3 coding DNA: TGTGCCAGCAGCTTTTCCGGGACAGGGGTAAACTATGGCTACACCTTC. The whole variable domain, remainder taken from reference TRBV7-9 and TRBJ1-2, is DTGVSQNPRHKITKRGQNVTFRCDPISEHNRLYWYRQTLGQGPEFLTYFQNEAQLEKSRLLSDRFSAERPKGSFSTLEIQRTEQGDSAMYLCASSFSGTGVNYGYTFGSGTRLTVV.

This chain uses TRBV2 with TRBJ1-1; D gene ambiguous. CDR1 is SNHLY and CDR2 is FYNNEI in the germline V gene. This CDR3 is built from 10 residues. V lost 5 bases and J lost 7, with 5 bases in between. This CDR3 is CASSSNEAFF. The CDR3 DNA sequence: TGTGCCAGCAGTAGCAATGAAGCTTTCTTT.